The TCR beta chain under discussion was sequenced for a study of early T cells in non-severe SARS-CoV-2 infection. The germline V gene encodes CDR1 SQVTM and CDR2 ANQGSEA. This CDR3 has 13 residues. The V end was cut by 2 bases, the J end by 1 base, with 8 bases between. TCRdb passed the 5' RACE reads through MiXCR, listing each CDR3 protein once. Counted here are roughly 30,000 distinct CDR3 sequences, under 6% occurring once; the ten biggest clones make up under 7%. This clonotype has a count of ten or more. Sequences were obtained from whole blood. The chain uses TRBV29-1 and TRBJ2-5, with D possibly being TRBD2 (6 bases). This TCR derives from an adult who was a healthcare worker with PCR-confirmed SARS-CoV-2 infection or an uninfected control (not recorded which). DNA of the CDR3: TGCAGCGTTGAAAAGCGGGCCCAAGAGACCCAGTACTTC. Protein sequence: CSVEKRAQETQYF.